Presented here are 15 T cell receptor beta chains from one specimen sequenced in a study of cytomegalovirus exposure and HLA in healthy donors. PCR amplification relied on 60 Vbeta primers (plus 13 Jbeta primers). Here immunoSEQ multiplex PCR was the method, and the copy in TCRdb shows in-frame clones only, minus some. The sample holds 150,000 to 200,000 clones, roughly 68% seen once. The specimen sequenced was PBMCs. These receptors all stem from a young man in good health and CMV-seropositive.

The rearrangement links TRBV7-9 to TRBJ1-4, with a possible D match to TRBD1 (6 bases). The CDR3 is 13 residues long. Trimming removed 5 bases from V and 8 bases from J, with 12 bases in between. From germline, CDR1 is SEHNR and CDR2 FQNEAQ (reference sequence). The CDR3 bases are TGTGCCAGCAGCCCCCACGGACAGGAAAAACTGTTTTTT. As protein: CASSPHGQEKLFF.

The CDR3 loop is CASSDPGVRGTSGNTIYF. CDR3 bases: TGTGCCAGCAGTGATCCAGGGGTGAGGGGAACGTCTGGAAACACCATATATTTT. The chain links TRBV2 to TRBJ1-3, with D maybe TRBD1 (6 bases). Trimming stripped 3 bases from V and 1 base from J, with 19 bases between. Germline V gene sequence: CDR1 SNHLY, CDR2 FYNNEI. This CDR3 spans 18 amino acids. Full variable domain (missing parts from reference TRBV2 and TRBJ1-3): EPEVTQTPSHQVTQMGQEVILRCVPISNHLYFYWYRQILGQKVEFLVSFYNNEISEKSEIFDDQFSVERPDGSNFTLKIRSTKLEDSAMYFCASSDPGVRGTSGNTIYFGEGSWLTVV.

In its sample, this clone was seen once. The chain employs TRBV9 and TRBJ2-5; 10 bases match TRBD1. Germline values: CDR1 SGDLS, CDR2 YYNGEE. The CDR3 totals 16 residues. V dropped 0 bases and J dropped 4; count of bases not matched to a gene: 6. The CDR3 loop is CASSVGTGGLLETQYF. CDR3 coding DNA: TGTGCCAGCAGCGTAGGGACAGGGGGTCTCTTAGAGACCCAGTACTTC.

This clone has just one count. The chain recombines TRBV25-1 with TRBJ1-3; D might be TRBD1 (5 bases). Germline V gene sequence: CDR1 MGHDK, CDR2 SYGVNS. This CDR3 is 17 amino acids long. V lost 4 bases, J lost 6 bases, and 22 bases lay in between. The CDR3 DNA reads as TGTGCCAGCAGTGGAGGACCCACTTGGACATCAGAAAACACCATATATTTT. It yields the protein CASSGGPTWTSENTIYF. The full variable domain, its missing parts supplied by reference TRBV25-1 and TRBJ1-3, is EADIYQTPRYLVIGTGKKITLECSQTMGHDKMYWYQQDPGMELHLIHYSYGVNSTEKGDLSSESTVSRIRTEHFPLTLESARPSHTSQYLCASSGGPTWTSENTIYFGEGSWLTVV.

The chain employs TRBV13 and TRBJ2-3; 7 bases line up with TRBD2. V shed 4 bases and J 1 base; nucleotides not matched to a gene: 5. This CDR3 region has 15 residues. Per germline, CDR1 PRHDT and CDR2 FYEKMQ (reference sequence). The CDR3 sequence is CASSSTAGGTDTQYF. The CDR3 DNA sequence: TGTGCCAGCAGCTCGACCGCGGGGGGCACAGATACGCAGTATTTT.

This sequence joins TRBV7-9 and TRBJ2-1; D remains unclear. Germline lookup yields CDR1 SEHNR and CDR2 FQNEAQ (reference sequence). Trimming pared 3 bases from V and 4 bases from J, leaving 4 bases between. There are 12 residues in the CDR3. The CDR3 nucleotides are TGTGCCAGCAGCTTCAGGTACAATGAGCAGTTCTTC. This gives the protein CASSFRYNEQFF.

J is TRBJ1-5 and V is TRBV27, with 10 nucleotides matching TRBD1. The V gene end was trimmed by 4 bases and the J gene end by 6 bases; junction bases not matched to a gene: 6. Germline V lookup: CDR1 MNHEY, CDR2 SMNVEV (reference sequence). This CDR3 contains 15 residues. CDR3 in amino acids: CASSWSGQGGQPQHF. CDR3 in DNA: TGTGCCAGCAGTTGGTCTGGACAGGGGGGTCAGCCCCAGCATTTT.

This clone was found a few times. V is TRBV5-4 and J is TRBJ2-1, with 11 bases aligning to TRBD2. J gave up 4 bases and V 5 bases, and 8 bases lay outside the gene matches. Germline CDR1 is SGHNT and CDR2 is YYREEE (reference sequence). This CDR3 is 16 amino acids long. In nucleotides, the CDR3 is TGTGCCAGCAGTTTCTCCGGGACTAGCGGTTACAATGAGCAGTTCTTC. This codes for CASSFSGTSGYNEQFF.

The rearrangement joins TRBV19 to TRBJ1-1, with D perhaps matching TRBD1 (5 bases). Trimming removed 6 bases at V and 6 bases at J, with 14 bases between. This CDR3 comprises 13 residues. CDR1 LNHDA and CDR2 SQIVND come from the germline V gene (reference sequence). The CDR3 protein is CASRFGGIPEAFF. The CDR3 region has the DNA TGTGCCAGTAGGTTTGGGGGGATCCCTGAAGCTTTCTTT.

This clone showed up just once. One end of the junction does not line up with germline, which may come from a read error. This chain uses TRBV5-1 with TRBJ2-7, with 10 bases identical to TRBD2. The CDR3 covers 16 residues. The germline gives CDR1 SGHRS, CDR2 YFSETQ. CDR3 amino acids: CASSPISSGGSSEQYF. CDR3 DNA: TGCGCCAGCAGCCCCATTTCTAGCGGGGGATCCTCCGAGCAGTACTTC.

The rearrangement joins TRBV28 to TRBJ2-6; TRBD1 matches at 8 bases. The ends lost 6 bases at V and 0 bases at J; junction bases unmatched: 4. Germline loops: CDR1 MDHEN, CDR2 SYDVKM. This CDR3 is 16 amino acids long. CDR3 coding DNA: TGTGCCAGCAGGTCCGGGACAGGCTCTGGGGCCAACGTCCTGACTTTC. Protein sequence: CASRSGTGSGANVLTF.

This sequence joins TRBV10-2 and TRBJ2-7; D perhaps matches TRBD2 (6 bases). Between the trimmed V and J ends, which lost 7 bases and 2 bases, there was a span of 9 bases. In germline, CDR1 is WSHSY, CDR2 SAAADI. This CDR3 is built from 12 residues. The CDR3 bases are TGCGCCAGCATGCGGGAAGCCTACGAGCAGTACTTC. Its translation is CASMREAYEQYF.

This clone was seen more than once but under ten times. The chain is built from TRBV15 and TRBJ2-5, with D perhaps TRBD2 (5 bases). The length of the CDR3 is 14 residues. Trimming removed 1 base from V and 4 bases from J, with 10 bases in between. Germline CDR1 is LNHNV and CDR2 is YYDKDF (reference sequence). The CDR3 DNA is TGTGCCACCAGCAGAGGAGCGGATGGAGAGACCCAGTACTTC. It translates to CATSRGADGETQYF. Looking up the rest from reference TRBV15 and TRBJ2-5 gives the full variable domain: DAMVIQNPRYQVTQFGKPVTLSCSQTLNHNVMYWYQQKSSQAPKLLFHYYDKDFNNEADTPDNFQSRRPNTSFCFLDIRSPGLGDTAMYLCATSRGADGETQYFGPGTRLLVL.

There are a few counts of this clone. The chain is built from TRBV5-1 and TRBJ2-1; D possibly corresponds to TRBD2 (6 bases). This CDR3 contains 13 residues. Looked up from germline, CDR1 is SGHRS and CDR2 is YFSETQ. The V end lost 4 bases, the J end lost 7 bases, and 12 bases lay between the germline ends. The CDR3 loop reads CASSRSGRNEQFF. The DNA of the CDR3 is TGCGCCAGCAGCCGTAGCGGAAGGAATGAGCAGTTCTTC.

V gene TRBV10-2 combines with J gene TRBJ2-7; D is unclear. The CDR3 has 14 amino acids. V was clipped by 2 bases and J by 5 bases, with 13 bases between them. Germline V gene lookup returns CDR1 WSHSY and CDR2 SAAADI. CDR3 DNA sequence: TGCGCCAGCAGTGAGGTTAGAGCGTTGAACGAGCAGTACTTC. This sequence encodes CASSEVRALNEQYF.